The 27 T cell receptor beta chains in this list originate from one sample, sequenced in a study of beta chain features in type 1 diabetes. Expressed TCRB transcripts were sequenced, since all the RNA that had been isolated was reverse transcribed. The method was immunoSEQ multiplex PCR; TCRdb's version includes in-frame clones alone and lacks a portion of them. The sample has hundreds of thousands of clones; around 30% are singletons. Sequencing input: naive CD4+ T cells from blood. The receptors originated from a man in his late teens or twenties in good health.

This rearrangement joins TRBV20-1 to TRBJ2-3; D is undetermined. Per the germline V gene, CDR1 is DFQATT and CDR2 is SNEGSKA (reference sequence). The V and J ends lost 6 bases and 6 bases respectively, with 10 bases between them. CDR3 length: 11 amino acids. CDR3 region: CSAQFGDTQYF. CDR3 nucleotides: TGCAGTGCGCAATTTGGGGATACGCAGTATTTT.

The gene calls are TRBV4-3 and TRBJ1-2, with a weak D call TRBD1 (6 bases). Trimming shortened V by 1 base and J by 5 bases, and 11 bases separated the two germline ends. This CDR3 spans 14 amino acids. Germline-derived CDR1 and CDR2 are LGHNA and YSLEER. The CDR3 DNA follows: TGCGCCAGCAGCCAAGCGCAAGGGGGTTATGGCTACACCTTC. It is translated as CASSQAQGGYGYTF.

The V call is TRBV4-3, the J call TRBJ2-3, with D unclear. From germline, CDR1 is LGHNA and CDR2 YSLEER. The CDR3 is 15 residues long. With 0 bases removed from V and 2 bases from J, the gap between germline ends came to 9 bases. The DNA of the CDR3 is TGCGCCAGCAGCCAAGACTTCCGAGACACAGATACGCAGTATTTT. Amino acids: CASSQDFRDTDTQYF.

This clone was seen a few times. The rearrangement links TRBV5-1 to TRBJ1-2; D is possibly TRBD1 (6 bases). The CDR3 runs to 15 residues. V lost 0 bases and J lost 0, with 9 bases in between. Germline lookup yields CDR1 SGHRS and CDR2 YFSETQ. This chain's CDR3 is CASSLAGQSNYGYTF. The CDR3 region has the DNA TGCGCCAGCAGCTTGGCCGGACAGTCTAACTATGGCTACACCTTC.

The chain combines TRBV4-3 with TRBJ2-7, with TRBD1 identical over 8 bases. Looked up from germline, CDR1 is LGHNA and CDR2 is YSLEER. Trimming took 3 bases from V and 6 from J; bases not matched to a gene: 7. The CDR3 consists of 14 residues. CDR3 coding DNA: TGCGCCAGCAGCCAGACGGACAGGGAAGGCGAGCAGTACTTC. Amino acids: CASSQTDREGEQYF.

The chain combines TRBV7-2 with TRBJ2-1; weak D call: TRBD2 (6 bases). The CDR3 consists of 12 residues. V gave up 4 bases and J gave up 10 bases, with 11 bases separating them. Per the germline V gene, CDR1 is SGHTA and CDR2 is FQGNSA. This CDR3 reads CASSWWGREQFF. CDR3 nucleotide sequence: TGTGCCAGCAGCTGGTGGGGGAGGGAGCAGTTCTTC.

This clone was seen more than once but under ten times. The chain joins TRBV30 to TRBJ1-1; D is unresolved. Between the trimmed V and J ends, which lost 5 bases and 0 bases, there was a span of 13 bases. The CDR3 runs 14 residues. The germline V gene encodes CDR1 GTSNPN and CDR2 SVGIG (reference sequence). The CDR3 loop is CAWEFGRMNTEAFF. The CDR3 DNA reads TGTGCCTGGGAGTTTGGAAGGATGAACACTGAAGCTTTCTTT. Full variable domain (missing parts from reference TRBV30 and TRBJ1-1): SQTIHQWPATLVQPVGSPLSLECTVEGTSNPNLYWYRQAAGRGLQLLFYSVGIGQISSEVPQNLSASRPQDRQFILSSKKLLLSDSGFYLCAWEFGRMNTEAFFGQGTRLTVV.

This clone showed up just a few times. Other DNA sequences in this specimen translate into the identical CDR3. The genes are TRBV7-9 and TRBJ2-7, with 10 bases fitting TRBD2. The CDR3 spans 13 residues. J was trimmed by 4 bases and V by 5 bases; bases with no gene match: 2. The germline V gene encodes CDR1 SEHNR and CDR2 FQNEAQ (reference sequence). CDR3: CASSLTSGYEQYF. The CDR3 nucleotides read TGTGCCAGCAGCCTGACTAGCGGGTACGAGCAGTACTTC.

This clone appeared a few times. The genes are TRBV7-2 and TRBJ2-5; D unclear. The CDR3 consists of 12 residues. Germline V gives CDR1 SGHTA, CDR2 FQGNSA. Trimming took off 5 bases at V and 2 bases at J, with 6 bases between the two ends. CDR3 amino acids: CASSRAQETQYF. CDR3 DNA: TGTGCCAGCAGCCGGGCTCAAGAGACCCAGTACTTC.

This clone was seen a single time. V is TRBV20-1 and J is TRBJ2-7; D not resolved. V was shortened by 4 bases and J by 3 bases, with 7 bases between the two germline ends. Looked up from germline, CDR1 is DFQATT and CDR2 is SNEGSKA (reference sequence). The CDR3 contains 11 residues. CDR3 nucleotides: TGCAGTGCTAACCACGGCTACGAGCAGTACTTC. Translation: CSANHGYEQYF.

The chain combines TRBV5-4 with TRBJ2-7; D is ambiguous. Germline loops: CDR1 SGHNT, CDR2 YYREEE (reference sequence). Between the trimmed V and J ends, which lost 1 base and 7 bases, there was a span of 12 bases. CDR3 length: 13 amino acids. CDR3 nucleotide sequence: TGTGCCAGCAGCTTGCCGAGTGGGGAAGAGCAGTACTTC. Protein: CASSLPSGEEQYF.

The chain carries TRBV5-6 and TRBJ1-4, with TRBD1 identical over 7 bases. This CDR3 region has 14 residues. Losses at the gene ends were 0 bases for V and 10 bases for J; bases not matched to a gene: 6. Germline-derived CDR1 and CDR2 are SGHDT and YYEEEE. CDR3 DNA sequence: TGTGCCAGCAGCTTGGGACAGGGTTCTGTAAAACTGTTTTTT. This codes for CASSLGQGSVKLFF.

The rearrangement joins TRBV28 to TRBJ1-5, with D unclear. Between the trimmed V and J ends, which lost 7 bases and 0 bases, there was a span of 4 bases. Germline assignment: CDR1 MDHEN and CDR2 SYDVKM. The CDR3 has 12 amino acids. This CDR3 reads CASISSNQPQHF. As DNA, the CDR3 is TGTGCCAGCATTAGTAGCAATCAGCCCCAGCATTTT.

A few counts support this clone. CDR3 residues: CSVTSGRETQYF. In DNA form, the CDR3 reads TGCAGCGTTACAAGCGGGAGGGAGACCCAGTACTTC. This sequence joins TRBV29-1 and TRBJ2-5, with 9 nucleotides matching TRBD2. This CDR3 is 12 amino acids long. The trim removed 5 bases at V and 5 bases at J, leaving 3 bases unmatched. CDR1 SQVTM and CDR2 ANQGSEA come from the germline V gene. The variable domain in full, completed from reference TRBV29-1 and TRBJ2-5, reads SAVISQKPSRDICQRGTSLTIQCQVDSQVTMMFWYRQQPGQSLTLIATANQGSEATYESGFVIDKFPISRPNLTFSTLTVSNMSPEDSSIYLCSVTSGRETQYFGPGTRLLVL.

In its sample, this clone was seen a few times. The chain uses TRBV27 and TRBJ1-1; D gene ambiguous. Germline CDR1 and CDR2: MNHEY and SMNVEV (reference sequence). The CDR3 has 13 amino acids. V lost 3 bases and J 1 base, leaving 6 bases between the germline ends. The CDR3 reads CASSLFGNTEAFF. The CDR3 nucleotides are TGTGCCAGCAGTTTGTTCGGGAACACTGAAGCTTTCTTT.

This clone was seen only a few times. The chain couples TRBV7-8 to TRBJ2-4; D possibly corresponds to TRBD1 (6 bases). CDR3 length: 12 amino acids. The ends were cut back, 4 bases at V and 6 bases at J, with 7 bases in the middle. CDR1 is SGHVS, CDR2 FQNEAQ, per germline. The CDR3 nucleotides read TGTGCCAGCAGCTCGGACAGAAACATTCAGTACTTC. This sequence encodes CASSSDRNIQYF.

The chain joins TRBV4-3 to TRBJ2-5; a possible D gene is TRBD1 (6 bases). This CDR3 has 13 residues. V lost 6 bases and J 0 bases, leaving 8 bases between the germline ends. Germline CDR1 LGHNA, CDR2 YSLEER. The CDR3 sequence is CASSDRYQETQYF. CDR3 DNA: TGCGCCAGCAGTGACAGGTACCAAGAGACCCAGTACTTC.

J is TRBJ2-7 and V is TRBV7-2, with 7 bases matching TRBD1. V was pared by 6 bases and J by 12 bases, with 11 bases of the junction left unmatched. The CDR3 extends over 12 amino acids. CDR1 is SGHTA, CDR2 FQGNSA, per germline. As DNA, the CDR3 is TGTGCCAGCAGTTGGGACAGCGTACGGACGTACTTC. Translation gives CASSWDSVRTYF.

The V and J genes are TRBV2 and TRBJ1-2; no clear D. Trimming cost V 4 bases and J 4 bases, with 13 bases left between them. Germline V lookup: CDR1 SNHLY, CDR2 FYNNEI. The CDR3 sequence is 14 residues long. CDR3 bases: TGTGCCAGCAGTGTATCGGTCAGCCGCTATGGCTACACCTTC. Its translation is CASSVSVSRYGYTF.

This clone was seen more than once but under ten times. The chain is built from TRBV30 and TRBJ1-5, with TRBD1 identical over 7 bases. J lost 5 bases, V lost 3 bases, and 7 bases had no gene match. The germline CDR1 and CDR2 sequences are GTSNPN and SVGIG (reference sequence). This CDR3 region has 14 residues. CDR3 DNA: TGTGCCTGGAGAAACACAGGGGAATATCAGCCCCAGCATTTT. Protein: CAWRNTGEYQPQHF.

J is TRBJ2-5 and V is TRBV2, with D tentatively TRBD2 (6 bases). Germline values: CDR1 SNHLY, CDR2 FYNNEI. This CDR3 is 15 amino acids long. Trimming cost V 6 bases and J 5 bases, with 19 bases left between them. CDR3 coding DNA: TGTGCCAGCAGGATGACTAGTGGGGTGGCGGAGACCCAGTACTTC. This sequence encodes CASRMTSGVAETQYF.

The V and J genes are TRBV27 and TRBJ2-5, with D perhaps TRBD2 (6 bases). Trimming cost V 3 bases and J 5 bases, with 10 bases left between them. CDR3 length: 13 amino acids. Germline values: CDR1 MNHEY, CDR2 SMNVEV (reference sequence). CDR3 DNA sequence: TGTGCCAGCAGTTTCCGCGGGGTGGAGACCCAGTACTTC. Its protein product is CASSFRGVETQYF.

V and J are TRBV29-1 and TRBJ1-1; tentative D call: TRBD1 (5 bases). Trimming removed 7 bases at V and 6 bases at J, with 15 bases between. This CDR3 is built from 12 residues. Germline CDR1 SQVTM, CDR2 ANQGSEA. For the CDR3, the DNA is TGCAGCGGGGAGGGACCCCACCCTGAAGCTTTCTTT. It is translated as CSGEGPHPEAFF.

This clone was observed a few times. This chain links TRBV5-4 with TRBJ2-1; D is unclear. V lost 4 bases, J lost 1 base, and 12 bases lay in between. In germline, CDR1 is SGHNT, CDR2 YYREEE (reference sequence). CDR3 size: 15 residues. The chain's CDR3 is CASSGDLGSYNEQFF. The CDR3 DNA is TGTGCCAGCAGCGGGGATTTAGGTTCCTACAATGAGCAGTTCTTC.

As concerns this clone: Other DNA sequences within the sample encode an identical CDR3. V is TRBV11-2 and J is TRBJ2-3; D remains unclear. Deletions cut 1 base from V and 1 base from J, with 3 bases between. The germline V gene has CDR1 SGHAT and CDR2 FQNNGV. The CDR3 totals 13 residues. In nucleotides, the CDR3 is TGTGCCAGCAGCTTAGGCGGCACAGATACGCAGTATTTT. This sequence encodes CASSLGGTDTQYF.

V gene TRBV15 combines with J gene TRBJ2-3, with D possibly being TRBD2 (6 bases). The germline CDR1 and CDR2 sequences are LNHNV and YYDKDF (reference sequence). V gave up 0 bases and J gave up 2 bases, with 9 bases separating them. The CDR3 loop spans 15 amino acids. The CDR3 sequence is CATSREGRTTDTQYF. DNA for the CDR3: TGTGCCACCAGCAGAGAAGGGAGGACCACAGATACGCAGTATTTT.

The chain uses TRBV7-9 and TRBJ2-3; no firm D call. The CDR3 loop spans 15 amino acids. Germline assignment: CDR1 SEHNR and CDR2 FQNEAQ (reference sequence). The germline V and J ends were trimmed by 5 bases and 2 bases, with 14 bases remaining between them. DNA of the CDR3: TGTGCCAGCAGCCCCAACGCGGATTTCACAGATACGCAGTATTTT. It translates to CASSPNADFTDTQYF.